Sequencing of this T cell receptor (beta chain) was carried out in a study of blood T cell repertoires in COVID-19. Germline CDR1 LNHDA, CDR2 SQIVND (reference sequence). The CDR3 spans 14 residues. Trimming took 7 bases from V and 9 from J; bases not matched to a gene: 9. Produced via immunoSEQ multiplex PCR; TCRdb's table is partial and in-frame only. This table has approximately 230,000 clones, roughly 90% appearing once. Sample: peripheral blood. V usage is TRBV19 and J usage is TRBJ1-6; 7 nucleotides line up with TRBD1. This TCR was sampled from a man aged 25 to 40 who had recovered from COVID-19. CDR3 sequence reads: CASKVDRNPSPLHF. The CDR3 region has the DNA TGTGCCAGTAAAGTGGACAGGAACCCTTCACCCCTCCACTTT.